The clone carrying this T cell receptor (beta chain) has more than one count but fewer than ten. The ends lost 7 bases at V and 7 bases at J; junction bases unmatched: 21. Germline CDR1 and CDR2: SEHNR and FQNEAQ (reference sequence). This CDR3 is built from 17 residues. The participants were between about 18 and 90 years old and came from some 23 US areas. Produced via immunoSEQ multiplex PCR; TCRdb's table is partial and in-frame only. Of roughly 170,000 clones listed, over 70% were seen once; the top ten hold about 5.3%. This entry belongs to a study of blood T cell repertoires in COVID-19. The receptor was derived from a middle-aged woman with acute COVID-19. Sequencing was done on a sample of PBMCs or T cells enriched from blood (not recorded which). The chain carries TRBV7-9 and TRBJ1-2; TRBD1 aligns across 7 bases. Here the CDR3 DNA reads TGTGCCAGCAACTCTCTAGACAGGGCCCTAACTCACGGTGGCTACACCTTC. Residues: CASNSLDRALTHGGYTF.